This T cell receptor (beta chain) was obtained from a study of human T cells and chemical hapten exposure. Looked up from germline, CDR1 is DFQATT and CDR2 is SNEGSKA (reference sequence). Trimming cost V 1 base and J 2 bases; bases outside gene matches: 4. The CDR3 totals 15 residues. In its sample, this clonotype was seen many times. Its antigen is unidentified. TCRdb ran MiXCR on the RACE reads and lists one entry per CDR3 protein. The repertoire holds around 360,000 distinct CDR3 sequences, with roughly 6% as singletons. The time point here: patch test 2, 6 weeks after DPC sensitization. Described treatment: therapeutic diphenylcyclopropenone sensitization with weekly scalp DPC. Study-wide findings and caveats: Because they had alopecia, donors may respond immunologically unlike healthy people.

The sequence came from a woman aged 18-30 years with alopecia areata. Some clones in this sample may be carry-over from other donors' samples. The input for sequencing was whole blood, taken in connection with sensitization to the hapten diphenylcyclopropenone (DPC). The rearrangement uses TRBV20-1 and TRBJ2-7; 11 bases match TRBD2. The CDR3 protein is CSARGGTSGPYEQYF. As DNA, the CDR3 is TGCAGTGCTAGAGGTGGGACTAGCGGACCCTACGAGCAGTACTTC.